The rows below give T cell receptor beta chains drawn from one sample of a study of T-cell reconstitution after alpha-beta-depleted transplantation in children. TCRdb recomputed calls from the PCR reads with MiXCR, one row per CDR3 protein. Of approximately 350,000 distinct CDR3 sequences listed, approximately 12% are singletons. The sample in question was PBMCs, obtained from the stem cell graft. The origin of the receptors is a human donor who donated a stem cell graft to a child with Fanconi anemia. The CDR3 runs from the conserved cysteine through the conserved F or W. The order of the fields is V gene, D gene, J gene, clone size, CDR3 protein, CDR3 DNA. D genes are given only for firm matches. Size is omitted from some rows. Given values are once, few, many or a class for expanded clones.

TRBV20-1	TRBD1	TRBJ2-1	-	CSAITGGWHEQFF	TGCAGTGCTATTACAGGGGGCTGGCATGAGCAGTTCTTC
TRBV11-2	-	TRBJ1-1	once	CASSLAPGQGSTEAFF	TGTGCCAGCAGCTTAGCCCCGGGTCAGGGATCAACTGAAGCTTTCTTT
TRBV7-8	-	TRBJ1-2	-	CASSWGKRTHYGYTF	TGTGCCAGCAGCTGGGGGAAGCGGACGCACTATGGCTACACCTTC
TRBV7-6	-	TRBJ2-7	-	CASSPGHLTYEQYF	TGTGCCAGCAGCCCTGGACACCTCACCTACGAGCAGTACTTC
TRBV4-1	-	TRBJ2-5	many	CASSQDHTAERQTQYF	TGCGCCAGCAGCCAAGATCACACAGCAGAAAGACAGACCCAGTACTTC
TRBV5-1	-	TRBJ2-1	few	CASSLNFRGDEQFF	TGCGCCAGCAGCTTAAACTTCAGGGGTGATGAGCAGTTCTTC
TRBV11-2	-	TRBJ1-5	-	CASTVRGRDYSNQPQHF	TGTGCCAGCACCGTTAGAGGGCGAGACTATAGCAATCAGCCCCAGCATTTT
TRBV20-1	-	TRBJ1-1	-	CSARIPGRDTEAFF	TGCAGTGCTAGAATTCCAGGGCGGGACACTGAAGCTTTCTTT
TRBV10-1	TRBD1	TRBJ2-7	-	CASSDPGQGVVEQYF	TGCGCCAGCAGTGATCCGGGACAGGGCGTCGTCGAGCAGTACTTC
TRBV7-6	TRBD2	TRBJ2-7	-	CASSLLTSSEQYF	TGTGCCAGCAGCTTATTGACTAGCTCAGAGCAGTACTTC
TRBV5-1	TRBD1	TRBJ2-5	-	CASSFQGATAETQYF	TGCGCCAGCAGCTTTCAGGGGGCGACTGCTGAGACCCAGTACTTC
TRBV6-1	TRBD1	TRBJ1-2	few	CASSGDRAFGYGYTF	TGTGCCAGCAGCGGGGACAGGGCTTTTGGCTATGGCTACACCTTC
TRBV7-2	TRBD1	TRBJ2-7	-	CASNWDRDTYEQYF	TGTGCCAGCAACTGGGACAGGGACACCTACGAGCAGTACTTC
TRBV6-5	TRBD1	TRBJ1-2	many	CASSYGRTGKDNYGYTF	TGTGCCAGCAGTTACGGTCGGACAGGGAAGGATAACTATGGCTACACCTTC
TRBV25-1	-	TRBJ2-3	few	CASSESGGAYSTDTQYF	TGTGCCAGCAGTGAATCAGGGGGGGCCTATAGCACAGATACGCAGTATTTT
TRBV5-1	TRBD1	TRBJ2-5	few	CASSLGTGNQETQYF	TGCGCCAGCAGCTTGGGGACAGGAAACCAAGAGACCCAGTACTTC
TRBV4-3	-	TRBJ2-1	-	CASSQEIALSYNEQFF	TGCGCCAGCAGCCAAGAAATTGCCCTCTCCTACAATGAGCAGTTCTTC
TRBV24-1	TRBD1	TRBJ2-3	-	CATSDLRPGTVTDTQYF	TGTGCCACCAGTGATTTGCGTCCGGGGACAGTCACAGATACGCAGTATTTT
TRBV12-3/TRBV12-4	-	TRBJ2-2	few	CASSFMEGGELFF	TGTGCCAGCAGTTTCATGGAGGGCGGGGAGCTGTTTTTT
TRBV6-2/TRBV6-3	-	TRBJ2-7	few	CASSTRGFPDSYEQYF	TGTGCCAGCAGTACCAGAGGCTTCCCGGACTCCTACGAGCAGTACTTC
TRBV25-1	-	TRBJ1-2	few	CASSEYRGANDYGYTF	TGTGCCAGCAGTGAATACCGGGGGGCGAACGACTATGGCTACACCTTC
TRBV25-1	-	TRBJ1-4	many	CASSEWGPKLFF	TGTGCCAGCAGTGAATGGGGGCCAAAGCTGTTTTTT
TRBV19	TRBD2	TRBJ2-1	few	CASSKLAGSSYNEQFF	TGTGCCAGTAGCAAACTAGCGGGTAGCTCCTACAATGAGCAGTTCTTC
TRBV29-1	TRBD1	TRBJ2-7	-	CSVAETGFTYEQYF	TGCAGCGTTGCCGAGACAGGGTTTACCTACGAGCAGTACTTC
TRBV20-1	-	TRBJ1-2	-	CSARLTGKGIYGYTF	TGCAGTGCTAGGCTAACAGGGAAGGGAATATATGGCTACACCTTC
TRBV3-1	TRBD2	TRBJ2-2	few	CASSPLAGGWTGELFF	TGTGCCAGCAGCCCCCTCGCGGGGGGGTGGACCGGGGAGCTGTTTTTT
TRBV4-3	TRBD2	TRBJ2-3	many	CASSQDLAGATDTQYF	TGCGCCAGCAGCCAAGATTTAGCGGGGGCCACAGATACGCAGTATTTT
TRBV9	-	TRBJ2-3	many	CASSANRGPDTQYF	TGTGCCAGCAGCGCAAACCGGGGCCCAGATACGCAGTATTTT
TRBV10-2	-	TRBJ2-1	many	CASSETDNEQFF	TGCGCCAGCAGTGAAACAGACAATGAGCAGTTCTTC
TRBV5-1	-	TRBJ2-1	few	CASSLGTLYNEQFF	TGCGCCAGCAGCCTCGGGACCCTATACAATGAGCAGTTCTTC
TRBV4-3	-	TRBJ2-6	few	CASSPASGITGANVLTF	TGCGCCAGCAGCCCCGCGTCGGGGATAACTGGGGCCAACGTCCTGACTTTC
TRBV28	TRBD1	TRBJ2-3	many	CASSLDRGWEDTQYF	TGTGCCAGCAGTCTTGACAGGGGGTGGGAAGATACGCAGTATTTT
TRBV20-1	-	TRBJ1-2	-	CSAHIEGYLYGYTF	TGCAGTGCTCACATAGAGGGGTATCTCTACGGCTACACCTTC
TRBV12-3/TRBV12-4	-	TRBJ1-1	many	CASSLGHLNTEAFF	TGTGCCAGCAGTTTAGGACACCTGAACACTGAAGCTTTCTTT
TRBV27	-	TRBJ2-1	many	CASSLTSGTNYNEQFF	TGTGCCAGCAGTTTAACCTCCGGGACAAACTACAATGAGCAGTTCTTC
TRBV5-1	-	TRBJ2-2	-	CASSTPSGQRAGELFF	TGCGCCAGCAGCACCCCCTCGGGACAAAGGGCCGGGGAGCTGTTTTTT
TRBV7-2	-	TRBJ2-5	many	CASSPSGRETQYF	TGTGCCAGCAGCCCGAGTGGGCGAGAGACCCAGTACTTC
TRBV7-2	-	TRBJ2-1	few	CASSRDYLNNEQFF	TGTGCCAGCAGCCGAGACTATTTGAACAATGAGCAGTTCTTC
TRBV12-3/TRBV12-4	-	TRBJ1-1	few	CASSFEGPAGSGTEAFF	TGTGCCAGCAGTTTTGAAGGTCCAGCTGGGTCTGGCACTGAAGCTTTCTTT
TRBV20-1	-	TRBJ1-2	-	CSAIYPGAGDGYTF	TGCAGTGCTATCTATCCAGGAGCCGGGGATGGCTACACCTTC
TRBV5-1	TRBD1	TRBJ2-3	few	CASSSTGGDTQYF	TGCGCCAGCAGCTCTACAGGGGGGGATACGCAGTATTTT
TRBV6-5	TRBD2	TRBJ2-7	-	CASSYGSRGGAYEQYF	TGTGCCAGCAGTTACGGGTCGCGGGGGGGAGCCTACGAGCAGTACTTC
TRBV29-1	-	TRBJ1-2	few	CSVEGGEGTYGYTF	TGCAGCGTTGAAGGAGGGGAAGGTACCTATGGCTACACCTTC
TRBV25-1	TRBD1	TRBJ2-5	few	CASSESMMGQGKETQYF	TGTGCCAGCAGTGAATCGATGATGGGACAGGGGAAAGAGACCCAGTACTTC
TRBV12-3/TRBV12-4	-	TRBJ1-4	few	CASRDADELENEKLFF	TGTGCCAGCAGAGACGCCGATGAATTGGAGAATGAAAAACTGTTTTTT
TRBV5-1	TRBD2	TRBJ2-3	many	CASSLQGLAGTDTQYF	TGCGCCAGCAGCTTGCAGGGACTAGCGGGGACAGATACGCAGTATTTT
TRBV29-1	-	TRBJ2-5	-	CSVEERRGETQYF	TGCAGCGTTGAAGAGCGGCGGGGAGAGACCCAGTACTTC
TRBV7-2	-	TRBJ2-1	-	CASSETPETYNEQFF	TGTGCCAGCAGCGAAACCCCGGAAACCTACAATGAGCAGTTCTTC
TRBV5-5	TRBD1	TRBJ1-1	-	CASLDRGYTEAFF	TGTGCCAGCCTCGACAGGGGGTATACTGAAGCTTTCTTT
TRBV5-1	-	TRBJ1-1	-	CASSRNTGTVNTEAFF	TGCGCCAGCAGCCGAAATACGGGCACCGTGAACACTGAAGCTTTCTTT
TRBV12-3/TRBV12-4	-	TRBJ1-2	many	CASTPLGPSAGGYTF	TGTGCCAGCACCCCACTTGGACCTTCTGCGGGGGGCTACACCTTC
TRBV12-3/TRBV12-4	TRBD1	TRBJ2-2	many	CASSFRTGATNTGELFF	TGTGCCAGCAGTTTCCGGACAGGGGCGACGAACACCGGGGAGCTGTTTTTT
TRBV6-5	-	TRBJ1-5	many	CASSYSNARRVSNQPQHF	TGTGCCAGCAGTTACTCGAACGCCCGGAGGGTTAGCAATCAGCCCCAGCATTTT
TRBV27	TRBD1	TRBJ1-5	-	CASSQGAWQPQHF	TGTGCCAGCAGTCAGGGGGCGTGGCAGCCCCAGCATTTT